This T cell receptor (beta chain) came from a study of blood T cell repertoires in COVID-19. Study overall: Samples representing acute and convalescent COVID-19 were sourced from the United States, Italy and Spain.

The germline V gene has CDR1 SGHRS and CDR2 YFSETQ. Trimming pared 1 base from V and 5 bases from J, leaving 19 bases between. The CDR3 length is 16 residues. In the authors' methods: Quantification of nucleated cells was approximated via reference gene primer amplification. Using immunoSEQ multiplex PCR, the repertoire was profiled, and TCRdb retains in-frame clones only, with some absent. V, J and clone size are taken as reported in that table, and D and trimming were inferred from the DNA itself. This sample carries about 210,000 clones, about 76% of them seen once, and the ten largest clones take 8.5% to 10%.

The TCR was taken from a woman aged 45-59 years with acute COVID-19. Sequenced: PBMCs or T cells enriched from blood (not recorded which). The chain combines TRBV5-1 with TRBJ2-7, with D possibly being TRBD1 (5 bases). CDR3 nucleotides: TGCGCCAGCAGCTTGAGTAGGCTCGGCAGGGCAAACGAGCAGTACTTC. Protein: CASSLSRLGRANEQYF. The whole variable domain, remainder taken from reference TRBV5-1 and TRBJ2-7, is KAGVTQTPRYLIKTRGQQVTLSCSPISGHRSVSWYQQTPGQGLQFLFEYFSETQRNKGNFPGRFSGRQFSNSRSEMNVSTLELGDSALYLCASSLSRLGRANEQYFGPGTRLTVT.